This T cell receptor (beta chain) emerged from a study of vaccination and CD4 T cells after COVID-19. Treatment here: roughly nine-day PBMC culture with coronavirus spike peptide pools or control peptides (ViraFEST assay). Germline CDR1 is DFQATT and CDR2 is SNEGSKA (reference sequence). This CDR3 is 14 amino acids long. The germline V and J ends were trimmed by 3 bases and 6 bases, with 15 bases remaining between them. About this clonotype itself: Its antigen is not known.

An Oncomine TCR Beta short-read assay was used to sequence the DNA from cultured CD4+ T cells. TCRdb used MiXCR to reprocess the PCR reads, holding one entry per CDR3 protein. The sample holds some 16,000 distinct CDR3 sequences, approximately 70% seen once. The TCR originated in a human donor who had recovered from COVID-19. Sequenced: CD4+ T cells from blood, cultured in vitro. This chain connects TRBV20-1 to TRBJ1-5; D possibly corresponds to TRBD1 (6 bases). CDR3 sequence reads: CSARTQGLIQPQHF. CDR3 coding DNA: TGCAGTGCTAGGACACAGGGTTTGATTCAGCCCCAGCATTTT.